This T cell receptor beta chain was profiled in a study of blood T cell repertoires in COVID-19. Measured with immunoSEQ multiplex PCR; TCRdb has only the in-frame clones, and not every one. The sample records some 30,000 clones, roughly 80% being singletons. The specimen sequenced was peripheral blood. The receptor was derived from a man older than 75 with active COVID-19.

The CDR3 bases are TGTGCCAGCAGTGAACGGGCGGGACTAGCCACAGATACGCAGTATTTT. Its protein is CASSERAGLATDTQYF. V usage is TRBV2 and J usage is TRBJ2-3; TRBD2 matches at 9 bases. With V trimmed by 2 bases and J by 2 bases, 5 bases remained unmatched. Germline assignment: CDR1 SNHLY and CDR2 FYNNEI. This CDR3 has 16 residues.